This TCR beta chain was found in a study of patients and donors after allogeneic stem cell transplantation. Via MiXCR, TCRdb re-called the RT-PCR reads, giving one row per CDR3 protein. The sample records 84,000 or so distinct CDR3 sequences, around 48% being singletons. This CDR3 has 14 amino acids. V dropped 2 bases and J dropped 5 bases, with 10 bases sitting between them. Germline V CDR1 and CDR2: WSHSY, SAAADI. What was sequenced was blood, either unsorted or a sorted T cell fraction (not recorded which). The clonotype was recovered from a human donor who was either an allogeneic HSCT recipient or a stem cell or donor lymphocyte infusion donor (not recorded which). It is not recorded whose cells these are; they may come from a transplant donor. The gene calls are TRBV10-2 and TRBJ2-1; possible D gene TRBD1, 5 bases. The CDR3 coding sequence is TGCGCCAGCAGTGAGCCCGGACATAACAATGAGCAGTTCTTC. It yields the protein CASSEPGHNNEQFF.